This is a list of T cell receptor beta chains from one sample in a study of pediatric ulcerative colitis. The protocol was immunoSEQ multiplex PCR, while the TCRdb copy is restricted to in-frame clones and leaves out a portion. The sample lists more than 35,000 clones, around three quarters occurring once. Sequencing was performed on gut tissue. The source of these receptors is a boy between 10 and 17 years old with moderate ulcerative colitis. CDR3s include the opening cysteine and the closing phenylalanine or tryptophan. A D gene is named only where the DNA matches it firmly. Some rows mark clone size as missing; the rest say once, few, many or name a class of expanded clone.

clone_size: NA
v_call: TRBV9
d_call: TRBD1
j_call: TRBJ1-4
cdr3_aa: CASSSDRGNEKLFF
cdr3_nt: TGTGCCAGCAGCAGCGACAGGGGTAATGAAAAACTGTTTTTT

clone_size: NA
v_call: TRBV2
d_call: TRBD1
j_call: TRBJ1-5
cdr3_aa: CASSERQGENQPQHF
cdr3_nt: TGTGCCAGCAGTGAGAGACAGGGGGAAAATCAGCCCCAGCATTTT

clone_size: NA
v_call: TRBV5-1
d_call: TRBD2
j_call: TRBJ2-2
cdr3_aa: CASMEKLAKNTGELFF
cdr3_nt: TGCGCCAGCATGGAAAAACTAGCGAAGAACACCGGGGAGCTGTTTTTT

clone_size: NA
v_call: TRBV5-4
d_call: TRBD2
j_call: TRBJ2-5
cdr3_aa: CASSPTSGPRESQYF
cdr3_nt: TGTGCCAGCAGCCCTACTAGCGGCCCAAGAGAGTCCCAGTACTTC

clone_size: NA
v_call: TRBV4-2
d_call: NA
j_call: TRBJ2-7
cdr3_aa: CASSQGDDRYEQYF
cdr3_nt: TGTGCCAGCAGCCAGGGGGACGATCGCTACGAGCAGTACTTC

clone_size: once
v_call: TRBV7-6
d_call: TRBD1
j_call: TRBJ2-7
cdr3_aa: CASSQPDRGHEQYF
cdr3_nt: TGTGCCAGCAGCCAACCTGACAGGGGTCACGAGCAGTACTTC

clone_size: NA
v_call: TRBV28
d_call: NA
j_call: TRBJ2-1
cdr3_aa: CASSFGGRTYNEQFF
cdr3_nt: TGTGCCAGCAGTTTCGGCGGCAGGACCTACAATGAGCAGTTCTTC

clone_size: NA
v_call: TRBV10-3
d_call: NA
j_call: TRBJ2-5
cdr3_aa: CAISESRSPETQYF
cdr3_nt: TGTGCCATCAGTGAGTCGCGATCTCCAGAGACCCAGTACTTC

clone_size: NA
v_call: TRBV4-1
d_call: TRBD1
j_call: TRBJ1-4
cdr3_aa: CASSREARGPGTNEKLFF
cdr3_nt: TGCGCCAGCAGCCGAGAAGCCAGGGGGCCAGGGACTAATGAAAAACTGTTTTTT

clone_size: few
v_call: TRBV29-1
d_call: NA
j_call: TRBJ2-2
cdr3_aa: CSVEDHRTYSTGELFF
cdr3_nt: TGCAGCGTTGAAGATCATAGGACATATAGCACCGGGGAGCTGTTTTTT

clone_size: NA
v_call: TRBV7-2
d_call: NA
j_call: TRBJ1-2
cdr3_aa: CASSLAAAVTNGYTF
cdr3_nt: TGTGCCAGCAGCTTAGCGGCGGCAGTAACCAATGGCTACACCTTC

clone_size: NA
v_call: TRBV5-1
d_call: TRBD1
j_call: TRBJ1-2
cdr3_aa: CASSGGMDRINYGYTF
cdr3_nt: TGCGCCAGCAGCGGGGGGATGGACAGGATTAACTATGGCTACACCTTC

clone_size: NA
v_call: TRBV6-5
d_call: NA
j_call: TRBJ2-7
cdr3_aa: CASSLDSWGYEQYF
cdr3_nt: TGTGCCAGCAGTTTAGACTCGTGGGGCTACGAGCAGTACTTC

clone_size: NA
v_call: TRBV29-1
d_call: TRBD2
j_call: TRBJ2-5
cdr3_aa: CSVAGVASGKPRETQYF
cdr3_nt: TGCAGCGTTGCTGGGGTTGCTAGCGGGAAACCTCGGGAGACCCAGTACTTC

clone_size: few
v_call: TRBV19
d_call: NA
j_call: TRBJ1-1
cdr3_aa: CASSPWTVNTEAFF
cdr3_nt: TGTGCCAGTAGTCCCTGGACTGTGAACACTGAAGCTTTCTTT

clone_size: NA
v_call: TRBV18
d_call: TRBD1
j_call: TRBJ1-1
cdr3_aa: CASSPFGQGETEAFF
cdr3_nt: TGTGCCAGCTCACCATTTGGACAGGGGGAGACTGAAGCTTTCTTT

clone_size: few
v_call: TRBV7-2
d_call: TRBD2
j_call: TRBJ2-1
cdr3_aa: CASSFGTSGGNEQFF
cdr3_nt: TGTGCCAGCAGCTTCGGGACTAGCGGGGGAAATGAGCAGTTCTTC

clone_size: once
v_call: TRBV28
d_call: NA
j_call: TRBJ1-2
cdr3_aa: CASSIQGTYGYTF
cdr3_nt: TGTGCCAGCTCCATCCAGGGTACCTATGGCTACACCTTC

clone_size: few
v_call: TRBV28
d_call: NA
j_call: TRBJ1-6
cdr3_aa: CASHRDVSPLHF
cdr3_nt: TGTGCCAGCCACAGGGATGTTTCACCCCTCCACTTT

clone_size: few
v_call: TRBV5-4
d_call: NA
j_call: TRBJ2-7
cdr3_aa: CASSFSGWYEQYF
cdr3_nt: TGTGCCAGCAGCTTTTCGGGATGGTACGAGCAGTACTTC

clone_size: NA
v_call: TRBV30
d_call: NA
j_call: TRBJ1-1
cdr3_aa: CAWTGDGTEAFF
cdr3_nt: TGTGCCTGGACAGGGGATGGCACTGAAGCTTTCTTT

clone_size: once
v_call: TRBV19
d_call: NA
j_call: TRBJ2-7
cdr3_aa: CASSIGRGTSYEQYF
cdr3_nt: TGTGCCAGTAGTATTGGGAGGGGGACCTCCTACGAGCAGTACTTC

clone_size: NA
v_call: TRBV28
d_call: TRBD2
j_call: TRBJ2-3
cdr3_aa: CASSLRRIAGSTDTQYF
cdr3_nt: TGTGCCAGCAGCCTAAGGAGGATAGCGGGGAGCACAGATACGCAGTATTTT

clone_size: NA
v_call: TRBV18
d_call: NA
j_call: TRBJ2-1
cdr3_aa: CASSPIAINEQFF
cdr3_nt: TGTGCCAGCTCACCAATAGCGATCAATGAGCAGTTCTTC

clone_size: NA
v_call: TRBV7-3
d_call: NA
j_call: TRBJ2-3
cdr3_aa: CASSVSHDTQYF
cdr3_nt: TGTGCCAGCAGCGTTAGCCATGATACGCAGTATTTT

clone_size: NA
v_call: TRBV30
d_call: TRBD1
j_call: TRBJ2-5
cdr3_aa: CAWRNRGPETQYF
cdr3_nt: TGTGCCTGGAGGAACAGGGGGCCGGAGACCCAGTACTTC

clone_size: few
v_call: TRBV27
d_call: NA
j_call: TRBJ1-5
cdr3_aa: CASSLISNGNQPQHF
cdr3_nt: TGTGCCAGCAGTTTAATCTCCAATGGGAATCAGCCCCAGCATTTT

clone_size: NA
v_call: TRBV9
d_call: TRBD1
j_call: TRBJ1-1
cdr3_aa: CASSAWDRGHTEAFF
cdr3_nt: TGTGCCAGCAGCGCCTGGGACAGGGGGCATACTGAAGCTTTCTTT

clone_size: NA
v_call: TRBV29-1
d_call: NA
j_call: TRBJ2-6
cdr3_aa: CSVEDAPVSGANVLTF
cdr3_nt: TGCAGCGTTGAAGACGCCCCAGTCTCTGGGGCCAACGTCCTGACTTTC

clone_size: NA
v_call: TRBV5-1
d_call: NA
j_call: TRBJ2-7
cdr3_aa: CASSLGNPGRLSYEQYF
cdr3_nt: TGCGCCAGCAGCTTGGGCAACCCCGGGCGGCTCTCCTACGAGCAGTACTTC

clone_size: NA
v_call: TRBV15
d_call: NA
j_call: TRBJ1-5
cdr3_aa: CATSRDMNEPQHF
cdr3_nt: TGTGCCACCAGCAGGGACATGAATGAGCCCCAGCATTTT

clone_size: few
v_call: TRBV28
d_call: NA
j_call: TRBJ1-2
cdr3_aa: CASSTTENYGYTF
cdr3_nt: TGTGCCAGCAGCACCACAGAGAACTATGGCTACACCTTC

clone_size: few
v_call: TRBV29-1
d_call: TRBD2
j_call: TRBJ2-1
cdr3_aa: CSVGPTSGARSYNEQFF
cdr3_nt: TGCAGCGTTGGACCGACTAGCGGAGCTCGCTCCTACAATGAGCAGTTCTTC

clone_size: NA
v_call: TRBV20-1
d_call: NA
j_call: TRBJ2-7
cdr3_aa: CSARAGPEQYF
cdr3_nt: TGCAGTGCTAGAGCGGGGCCGGAGCAGTACTTC

clone_size: NA
v_call: TRBV10-2
d_call: NA
j_call: TRBJ1-4
cdr3_aa: CASRGYRHPGATNEKLFF
cdr3_nt: TGCGCCAGCCGTGGGTATAGGCACCCCGGTGCAACTAATGAAAAACTGTTTTTT

clone_size: NA
v_call: TRBV4-2
d_call: NA
j_call: TRBJ2-1
cdr3_aa: CASSLQGKGGSENEQFF
cdr3_nt: TGTGCCAGCAGCCTACAAGGAAAAGGGGGGTCGGAGAATGAGCAGTTCTTC

clone_size: NA
v_call: TRBV18
d_call: NA
j_call: TRBJ2-7
cdr3_aa: CASSPMGQTYEQYF
cdr3_nt: TGTGCCAGCTCACCGATGGGACAAACCTACGAGCAGTACTTC

clone_size: NA
v_call: TRBV11-3
d_call: NA
j_call: TRBJ1-1
cdr3_aa: CASSLYGRGNTEAFF
cdr3_nt: TGTGCCAGCAGCTTATACGGACGGGGGAACACTGAAGCTTTCTTT

clone_size: NA
v_call: TRBV7-7
d_call: NA
j_call: TRBJ2-5
cdr3_aa: CASSPSAAGAGETQYF
cdr3_nt: TGTGCTAGCAGCCCCTCCGCGGCGGGGGCGGGGGAGACCCAGTACTTC

clone_size: NA
v_call: TRBV6-5
d_call: TRBD1
j_call: TRBJ1-1
cdr3_aa: CASRRQGGSLAFF
cdr3_nt: TGTGCCAGCAGGAGACAGGGGGGGTCCCTAGCTTTCTTT

clone_size: NA
v_call: TRBV28
d_call: TRBD1
j_call: TRBJ1-1
cdr3_aa: CASSLGTGWTEAFF
cdr3_nt: TGTGCCAGCAGTTTAGGGACAGGTTGGACTGAAGCTTTCTTT

clone_size: NA
v_call: TRBV5-1
d_call: NA
j_call: TRBJ1-2
cdr3_aa: CASSKYRGQSYGYTF
cdr3_nt: TGCGCCAGCAGCAAGTACCGCGGGCAGAGCTATGGCTACACCTTC

clone_size: NA
v_call: TRBV28
d_call: TRBD1
j_call: TRBJ2-5
cdr3_aa: CASSSAPTWDRFFETQYF
cdr3_nt: TGTGCCAGCAGTTCTGCCCCAACTTGGGACAGGTTTTTTGAGACCCAGTACTTC

clone_size: NA
v_call: TRBV6-6
d_call: TRBD1
j_call: TRBJ1-2
cdr3_aa: CASSSPWTGLACTF
cdr3_nt: TGTGCCAGCAGCTCCCCGTGGACAGGGTTGGCTTGCACCTTC

clone_size: NA
v_call: TRBV5-1
d_call: NA
j_call: TRBJ1-1
cdr3_aa: CASSLGSGAMNTEAFF
cdr3_nt: TGCGCCAGCAGCTTGGGGTCAGGCGCAATGAACACTGAAGCTTTCTTT

clone_size: NA
v_call: TRBV5-1
d_call: NA
j_call: TRBJ1-1
cdr3_aa: CASSLVAGVNTEAFF
cdr3_nt: TGCGCCAGCAGCTTGGTGGCAGGAGTGAACACTGAAGCTTTCTTT

clone_size: NA
v_call: TRBV7-9
d_call: NA
j_call: TRBJ1-6
cdr3_aa: CASRDANSPLHF
cdr3_nt: TGTGCCAGCAGAGATGCTAATTCACCCCTCCACTTT

clone_size: NA
v_call: TRBV5-4
d_call: TRBD2
j_call: TRBJ2-3
cdr3_aa: CASSPKGSGGAGTDTQYF
cdr3_nt: TGTGCCAGCAGCCCAAAGGGTAGCGGGGGGGCCGGCACAGATACGCAGTATTTT

clone_size: NA
v_call: TRBV9
d_call: TRBD2
j_call: TRBJ2-3
cdr3_aa: CASSVAGGSTDTQYF
cdr3_nt: TGTGCCAGCAGCGTAGCGGGGGGAAGCACAGATACGCAGTATTTT

clone_size: few
v_call: TRBV4-3
d_call: NA
j_call: TRBJ2-7
cdr3_aa: CASSQGRGAEQYF
cdr3_nt: TGCGCCAGCAGCCAAGGGAGGGGGGCCGAGCAGTACTTC

clone_size: NA
v_call: TRBV5-8
d_call: NA
j_call: TRBJ1-3
cdr3_aa: CASSPLGGALGNTIYF
cdr3_nt: TGTGCCAGCAGCCCCCTTGGGGGGGCCCTTGGAAACACCATATATTTT

clone_size: NA
v_call: TRBV4-1
d_call: NA
j_call: TRBJ1-5
cdr3_aa: CASSQDKNQPQHF
cdr3_nt: TGCGCCAGCAGCCAAGACAAGAATCAGCCCCAGCATTTT

clone_size: NA
v_call: TRBV23-1
d_call: NA
j_call: TRBJ1-2
cdr3_aa: CASSQPETGMVGYTF
cdr3_nt: TGCGCCAGCAGTCAACCAGAGACAGGAATGGTTGGCTACACCTTC

clone_size: NA
v_call: TRBV4-1
d_call: TRBD1
j_call: TRBJ1-2
cdr3_aa: CASKIAGTGNYGYTF
cdr3_nt: TGCGCCAGCAAAATAGCCGGGACAGGGAACTATGGCTACACCTTC

clone_size: few
v_call: TRBV10-3
d_call: TRBD1
j_call: TRBJ1-2
cdr3_aa: CAISPGTGGGSYGYTF
cdr3_nt: TGTGCCATCAGCCCCGGGACAGGGGGAGGTAGCTATGGCTACACCTTC

clone_size: NA
v_call: TRBV29-1
d_call: TRBD2
j_call: TRBJ2-5
cdr3_aa: CSAGLAGEGGGETQYF
cdr3_nt: TGCAGCGCCGGACTAGCGGGAGAGGGGGGCGGAGAGACCCAGTACTTC

clone_size: NA
v_call: TRBV28
d_call: TRBD1
j_call: TRBJ2-7
cdr3_aa: CASRGQAGLYEQYF
cdr3_nt: TGTGCCAGCAGGGGACAGGCGGGCCTCTACGAGCAGTACTTC

clone_size: NA
v_call: TRBV4-1
d_call: NA
j_call: TRBJ2-2
cdr3_aa: CASSQESQNTGELFF
cdr3_nt: TGCGCCAGCAGCCAAGAAAGCCAGAACACCGGGGAGCTGTTTTTT

clone_size: NA
v_call: TRBV6-5
d_call: NA
j_call: TRBJ1-1
cdr3_aa: CASRDFGRGIPEAFF
cdr3_nt: TGTGCCAGCAGGGACTTCGGCAGGGGTATCCCTGAAGCTTTCTTT

clone_size: few
v_call: TRBV4-1
d_call: NA
j_call: TRBJ1-2
cdr3_aa: CASSQVSSGGSGGYTF
cdr3_nt: TGCGCCAGCAGCCAAGTTAGCTCCGGCGGTTCAGGTGGCTACACCTTC